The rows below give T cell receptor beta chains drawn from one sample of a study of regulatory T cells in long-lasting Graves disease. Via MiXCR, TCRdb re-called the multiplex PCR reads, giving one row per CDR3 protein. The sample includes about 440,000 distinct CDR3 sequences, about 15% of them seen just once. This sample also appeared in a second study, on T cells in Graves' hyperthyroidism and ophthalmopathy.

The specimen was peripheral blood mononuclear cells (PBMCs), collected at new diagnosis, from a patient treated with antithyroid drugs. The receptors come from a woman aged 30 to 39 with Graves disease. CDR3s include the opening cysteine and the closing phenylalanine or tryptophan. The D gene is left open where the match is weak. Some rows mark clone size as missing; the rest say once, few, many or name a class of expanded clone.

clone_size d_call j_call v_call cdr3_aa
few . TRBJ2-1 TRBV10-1 CASSEAGPPALF
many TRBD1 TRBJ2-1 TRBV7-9 CASSSNRGGVNEQFF
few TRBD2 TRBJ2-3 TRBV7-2 CASSHSSGRADTQYF
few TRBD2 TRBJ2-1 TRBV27 CASSAGGCQGNEQFF
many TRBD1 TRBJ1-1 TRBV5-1 CASSLALGTGVKTEAFF
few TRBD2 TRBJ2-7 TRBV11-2 CASSGLAGEPYEQYF
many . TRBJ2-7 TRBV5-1 CASSSEPGQSYEQYF
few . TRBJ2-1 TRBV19 CATRENEQFF
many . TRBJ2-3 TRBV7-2 CASSLVDFPTDTQYF
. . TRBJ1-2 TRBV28 CASSEGIFYGYTF
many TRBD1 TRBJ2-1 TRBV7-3 CASSDRGKLSNEQFF
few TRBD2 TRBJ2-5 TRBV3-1 CASSQNTGLAGVETQYF
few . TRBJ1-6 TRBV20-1 CSARDLNTNSPLHF
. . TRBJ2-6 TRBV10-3 CAISEGSLGSGANVLTF
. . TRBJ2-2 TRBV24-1 CATSTGYTGELFF
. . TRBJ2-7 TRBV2 CASSEGGSLGGYEQYF